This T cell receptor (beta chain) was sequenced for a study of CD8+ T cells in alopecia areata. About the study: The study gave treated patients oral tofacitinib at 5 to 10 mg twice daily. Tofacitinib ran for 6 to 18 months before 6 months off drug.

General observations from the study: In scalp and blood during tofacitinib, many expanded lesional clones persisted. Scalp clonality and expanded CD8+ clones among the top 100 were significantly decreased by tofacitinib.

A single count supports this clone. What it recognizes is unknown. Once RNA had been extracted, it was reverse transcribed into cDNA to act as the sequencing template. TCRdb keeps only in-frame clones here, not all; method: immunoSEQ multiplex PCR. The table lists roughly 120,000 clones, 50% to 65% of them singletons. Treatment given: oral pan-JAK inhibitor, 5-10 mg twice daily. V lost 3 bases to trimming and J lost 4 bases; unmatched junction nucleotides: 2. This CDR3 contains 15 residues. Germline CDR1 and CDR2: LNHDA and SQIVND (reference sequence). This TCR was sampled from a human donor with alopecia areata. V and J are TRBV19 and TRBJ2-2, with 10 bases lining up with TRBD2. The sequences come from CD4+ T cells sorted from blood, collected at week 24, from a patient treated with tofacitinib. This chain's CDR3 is CASSMASGGTGELFF. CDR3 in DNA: TGTGCCAGTAGTATGGCTAGCGGGGGCACCGGGGAGCTGTTTTTT.